The 17 T cell receptor beta chains listed next were all sequenced from one sample in a study of radiation and T cells in renal cell carcinoma. Time point meaning: blood 2 weeks post-SBRT. The treatment was: 15 Gy SBRT to primary tumor, nephrectomy 4 weeks later. The data were produced by immunoSEQ multiplex PCR, yet TCRdb's version contains in-frame clones alone and is incomplete. The data show 100,000 to 150,000 clones, around 80% seen once. Here the sequenced sample was blood, taken from a patient whose treatment included radiotherapy and nephrectomy. The origin of the receptors is a man aged 45 to 65 with renal cell carcinoma.

The J gene is TRBJ1-1, the V gene TRBV5-1; 7 bases map to TRBD1. CDR1 SGHRS and CDR2 YFSETQ come from the germline V gene. Trimming removed 2 bases from V and 4 bases from J; junction bases left unmatched: 5. The length of the CDR3 is 14 residues. CDR3 DNA: TGCGCCAGCAGCTTTGAGGCAGGGGGCACTGAAGCTTTCTTT. Protein sequence: CASSFEAGGTEAFF.

The V gene is TRBV30, the J gene TRBJ1-2, with a weak D call TRBD1 (5 bases). Trimming took 2 bases from V and 4 from J, leaving 11 bases between them. Germline-derived CDR1 and CDR2 are GTSNPN and SVGIG (reference sequence). The length of the CDR3 is 13 residues. CDR3 amino acids: CAWSHGDGYGYTF. For the CDR3, the DNA is TGTGCCTGGAGTCATGGGGACGGCTATGGCTACACCTTC.

The chain recombines TRBV4-2 with TRBJ2-7; 8 bases match TRBD1. The CDR3 runs to 15 residues. The germline gives CDR1 LGHNA, CDR2 YNFKEQ. The V segment lost 3 bases and the J segment 2 bases; nucleotides outside the gene matches: 6. This CDR3 is CASSHPDREAYEQYF. CDR3 DNA: TGTGCCAGCAGCCACCCGGACAGGGAAGCCTACGAGCAGTACTTC.

The chain combines TRBV4-1 with TRBJ1-2; no reliable D call. This CDR3 has 15 amino acids. With 0 bases removed from V and 4 bases from J, the gap between germline ends came to 12 bases. Germline V gene data show CDR1 as MGHRA and CDR2 as YSYEKL. The CDR3 here is CASSQDRGRGYGYTF. For the CDR3, the DNA is TGCGCCAGCAGCCAAGATAGAGGGCGCGGCTATGGCTACACCTTC.

This clone was seen a handful of times. The chain carries TRBV28 and TRBJ2-1, with D unresolved. V dropped 7 bases and J dropped 0 bases, with 13 bases sitting between them. Germline CDR1 MDHEN, CDR2 SYDVKM. The CDR3 loop spans 15 amino acids. The CDR3 nucleotides read TGTGCCAGCATCCAAGGACGAAGCTCCTACAATGAGCAGTTCTTC. Amino acids: CASIQGRSSYNEQFF.

The chain recombines TRBV7-6 with TRBJ1-2; D ambiguous. The germline gives CDR1 SGHVS, CDR2 FNYEAQ. The length of the CDR3 is 14 residues. Deletions cut 1 base from V and 4 bases from J, with 10 bases between. CDR3 in amino acids: CASSLGQSGYGYTF. DNA of the CDR3: TGTGCCAGCAGCTTAGGACAATCGGGCTATGGCTACACCTTC.

This rearrangement joins TRBV5-4 to TRBJ2-3; TRBD2 agrees at 8 bases. V lost 4 bases and J lost 11; bases outside the gene matches: 9. The CDR3 sequence is 13 residues long. The germline gives CDR1 SGHNT, CDR2 YYREEE (reference sequence). CDR3 protein: CASSGAATSVQYF. In DNA, the CDR3 is TGTGCCAGCAGCGGGGCCGCGACTAGCGTGCAGTATTTT.

This rearrangement joins TRBV6-6 to TRBJ1-2; D not certain. The CDR3 extends over 13 amino acids. Between the trimmed V and J ends, which lost 4 bases and 6 bases, there was a span of 12 bases. CDR1 and CDR2 (germline): MNHNY, SVGAGI (reference sequence). The CDR3 DNA is TGTGCCAGCAGTTGGTTGTTTGGGAATGGCTACACCTTC. Its protein product is CASSWLFGNGYTF.

This clone was counted once. J is TRBJ1-2 and V is TRBV6-6, with a weak D call TRBD1 (6 bases). The CDR3 consists of 15 residues. Germline loops: CDR1 MNHNY, CDR2 SVGAGI (reference sequence). V dropped 6 bases and J dropped 0 bases, with 14 bases sitting between them. Here the CDR3 DNA reads TGTGCCAGCAGCCTCGGACAGTTAGCTAACTATGGCTACACCTTC. Its translation is CASSLGQLANYGYTF.

The rearrangement uses TRBV11-1 and TRBJ1-1; D call uncertain. Germline loops: CDR1 SGHAT, CDR2 FQDESV (reference sequence). The CDR3 contains 13 residues. With 1 base removed from V and 1 base from J, the gap between germline ends came to 4 bases. Here the CDR3 DNA reads TGTGCCAGCAGCTTAGGAGGGAACACTGAAGCTTTCTTT. It specifies CASSLGGNTEAFF.

The genes are TRBV27 and TRBJ1-2; 7 positions agree with TRBD1. The CDR3 is made up of 13 amino acids. V shed 3 bases, J shed 5 bases, and the junction held 3 bases outside the gene matches. Germline lookup yields CDR1 MNHEY and CDR2 SMNVEV (reference sequence). The chain's CDR3 is CASSFRGLYGYTF. CDR3 sequence (DNA): TGTGCCAGCAGTTTTAGGGGGCTATATGGCTACACCTTC.

The CDR3 reads CASSPQGRSGNTIYF. The CDR3 coding sequence is TGTGCCAGCTCACCACAAGGCCGCTCTGGAAACACCATATATTTT. The gene calls are TRBV18 and TRBJ1-3; no firm D call. The CDR3 sequence is 15 residues long. V was pared by 1 base and J by 0 bases, with 7 bases between. Germline CDR1 and CDR2: KGHSH and LQKENI.

The CDR3 region has the DNA TGTGCCAGCTCACCATACGACGGATACAATGAGCAGTTCTTC. Translated, it gives CASSPYDGYNEQFF. J is TRBJ2-1 and V is TRBV18; D unresolved. The germline gives CDR1 KGHSH, CDR2 LQKENI. CDR3 length: 14 residues. V lost 2 bases and J 4 bases, leaving 9 bases between the germline ends.

This chain connects TRBV2 to TRBJ2-7; maybe TRBD2 (6 bases). The CDR3 is 18 residues long. Germline loops: CDR1 SNHLY, CDR2 FYNNEI. V shed 6 bases and J shed 3 bases, with 27 bases lying between them. CDR3 bases: TGTGCCAGCAGCCCAGGGATTATATCGACTAGACGAGGCTACGAGCAGTACTTC. Its translation is CASSPGIISTRRGYEQYF.

This chain connects TRBV2 to TRBJ1-2; 8 nucleotides agree with TRBD1. J lost 4 bases, V lost 7 bases, and 5 bases had no gene match. The CDR3 spans 13 residues. CDR1 SNHLY and CDR2 FYNNEI come from the germline V gene. The CDR3 protein is CASKDREVYGYTF. CDR3 coding DNA: TGTGCCAGCAAGGACAGGGAGGTCTATGGCTACACCTTC.

The chain employs TRBV7-2 and TRBJ2-5; D is unclear. The CDR3 extends over 15 amino acids. Trimming removed 1 base from V and 2 bases from J, with 11 bases in between. Germline CDR1 reads SGHTA; CDR2 reads FQGNSA. The CDR3 here is CASSLGTHEQETQYF. DNA for the CDR3: TGTGCCAGCAGCTTAGGTACCCACGAACAAGAGACCCAGTACTTC. Combining the CDR3 with reference TRBV7-2 and TRBJ2-5 gives the whole variable domain GAGVSQSPSNKVTEKGKDVELRCDPISGHTALYWYRQSLGQGLEFLIYFQGNSAPDKSGLPSDRFSAERTGGSVSTLTIQRTQQEDSAVYLCASSLGTHEQETQYFGPGTRLLVL.

The chain joins TRBV7-2 to TRBJ1-4; D is perhaps TRBD1 (5 bases). The V end lost 2 bases, the J end lost 4 bases, and 17 bases lay between the germline ends. The CDR3 is 17 residues long. Germline V CDR1 and CDR2: SGHTA, FQGNSA. In DNA form, the CDR3 reads TGTGCCAGCAGCTTAAACGGCGGGACCTCAAGTAATGAAAAACTGTTTTTT. This sequence encodes CASSLNGGTSSNEKLFF.